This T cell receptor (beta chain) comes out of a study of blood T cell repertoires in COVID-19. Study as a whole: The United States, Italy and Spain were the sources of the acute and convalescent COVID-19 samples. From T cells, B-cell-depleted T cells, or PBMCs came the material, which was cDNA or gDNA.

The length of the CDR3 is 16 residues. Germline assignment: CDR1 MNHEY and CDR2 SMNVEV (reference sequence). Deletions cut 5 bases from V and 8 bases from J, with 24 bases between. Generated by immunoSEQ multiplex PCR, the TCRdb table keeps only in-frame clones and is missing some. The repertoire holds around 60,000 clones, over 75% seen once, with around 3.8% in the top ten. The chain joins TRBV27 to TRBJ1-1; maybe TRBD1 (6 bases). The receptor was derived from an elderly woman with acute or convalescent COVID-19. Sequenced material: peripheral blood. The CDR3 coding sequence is TGTGCCAGCAGTCCCCGCAACCGCTCGGACAGACTAGAAGCTTTCTTT. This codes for CASSPRNRSDRLEAFF.